The rows below give T cell receptor beta chains drawn from one sample of a study of blood T cell repertoires in COVID-19. Sequenced by immunoSEQ multiplex PCR; TCRdb stores in-frame clones only, minus some. The sample holds just under 350,000 clones, over 80% seen once. Sequenced sample: peripheral blood. These receptors were taken from a woman between 45 and 65 years old with COVID-19, enrolled during active disease. The CDR3 runs from the conserved cysteine through the conserved F or W. The D gene is left open where the match is weak. Only part of the rows carry a size: once, few, many, or a class if the clone is expanded.

v_call: TRBV10-1; d_call: .; clone_size: once; j_call: TRBJ2-7; cdr3_nt: TGCGCCAGCAGTGAAAGACAAAAGACGCCCTACGAGCAGTACTTC; cdr3_aa: CASSERQKTPYEQYF
v_call: TRBV4-3; d_call: .; clone_size: .; j_call: TRBJ1-2; cdr3_nt: TGCGCCAGCAGCCGGACAGTTAACTATGGCTACACCTTC; cdr3_aa: CASSRTVNYGYTF
v_call: TRBV25-1; d_call: TRBD1; clone_size: .; j_call: TRBJ2-7; cdr3_nt: TGTGCCAGCAGGGCGGACAGGGACTCCTACGAGCAGTACTTC; cdr3_aa: CASRADRDSYEQYF
v_call: TRBV24-1; d_call: TRBD1; clone_size: .; j_call: TRBJ2-5; cdr3_nt: TGTGCCACCAGTGATTTGTCAGGGGGCAAAGAGACCCAGTACTTC; cdr3_aa: CATSDLSGGKETQYF
v_call: TRBV2; d_call: TRBD2; clone_size: .; j_call: TRBJ2-1; cdr3_nt: TGTGCCAGCAGTGGGCTAGCGGGAGTGGGTGAGCAGTTCTTC; cdr3_aa: CASSGLAGVGEQFF
v_call: TRBV30; d_call: .; clone_size: .; j_call: TRBJ1-5; cdr3_nt: TGTGCCTGGAGTGTATTACAAAGTAGCAATCAGCCCCAGCATTTT; cdr3_aa: CAWSVLQSSNQPQHF
v_call: TRBV3-1/TRBV3-2; d_call: TRBD2; clone_size: .; j_call: TRBJ2-3; cdr3_nt: TGTGCCAGCAGCCGGGGACTAGCGGGAGGCCACACAGATACGCAGTATTTT; cdr3_aa: CASSRGLAGGHTDTQYF
v_call: TRBV20-1; d_call: TRBD1; clone_size: .; j_call: TRBJ2-1; cdr3_nt: TGCAGTGCTAGTGACAGGGATAATGGATTTATCAATGAGCAGTTCTTC; cdr3_aa: CSASDRDNGFINEQFF
v_call: TRBV11-2; d_call: TRBD1; clone_size: .; j_call: TRBJ2-3; cdr3_nt: TGTGCCAGCAGCTCAGGGACAGGGGGCGCAACAGATACGCAGTATTTT; cdr3_aa: CASSSGTGGATDTQYF
v_call: TRBV5-4; d_call: .; clone_size: .; j_call: TRBJ2-1; cdr3_nt: TGTGCCAGCAGCCTAACAGGGTTCTACAATGAGCAGTTCTTC; cdr3_aa: CASSLTGFYNEQFF
v_call: TRBV6-5; d_call: TRBD2; clone_size: .; j_call: TRBJ2-7; cdr3_nt: TGTGCCAGCAGTTACTCGACTAGCGGGCTCTTCGACGAGCAGTACTTC; cdr3_aa: CASSYSTSGLFDEQYF
v_call: TRBV10-3; d_call: .; clone_size: .; j_call: TRBJ2-7; cdr3_nt: TGTGCCATCAGTGACCAGGGCTACGAGCAGTACTTC; cdr3_aa: CAISDQGYEQYF
v_call: TRBV21-1; d_call: .; clone_size: .; j_call: TRBJ1-5; cdr3_nt: TGTGCCAGCCCCGCCGCCCCCAAGGGGTCCCGTTCCCGGGCTAGCAATCAGCCCCAGCATTTT; cdr3_aa: CASPAAPKGSRSRASNQPQHF
v_call: TRBV27; d_call: .; clone_size: .; j_call: TRBJ2-7; cdr3_nt: TGTGCCAGCACAACAGGGATAGGCTACGAGCAGTACTTC; cdr3_aa: CASTTGIGYEQYF
v_call: TRBV9; d_call: .; clone_size: .; j_call: TRBJ1-1; cdr3_nt: TGTGCCAGCAGCGTTTCGTGGGGGCGGAACACTGAAGCTTTCTTT; cdr3_aa: CASSVSWGRNTEAFF
v_call: TRBV27; d_call: .; clone_size: .; j_call: TRBJ2-7; cdr3_nt: TGTGCCAGCAGTCCGACCCAGGGGGGCTCCTACGAGCAGTACTTC; cdr3_aa: CASSPTQGGSYEQYF
v_call: TRBV27; d_call: TRBD2; clone_size: .; j_call: TRBJ2-3; cdr3_nt: TGTGCCAGCAGTTTGTGGAGGACTAGCGGGAGGTTGGATACGCAGTATTTT; cdr3_aa: CASSLWRTSGRLDTQYF
v_call: TRBV10-2; d_call: TRBD1; clone_size: .; j_call: TRBJ2-7; cdr3_nt: TGCGCCAGCAGACTTTGGGACAGGGATATTTACGAGCAGTACTTC; cdr3_aa: CASRLWDRDIYEQYF
v_call: TRBV5-4; d_call: TRBD2; clone_size: .; j_call: TRBJ2-7; cdr3_nt: TGTGCCAGCAGCGTGCTAGCGGGAGGGCCCTACGAGCAGTACTTC; cdr3_aa: CASSVLAGGPYEQYF
v_call: TRBV6-1; d_call: TRBD1; clone_size: .; j_call: TRBJ2-2; cdr3_nt: TGTGCCAGCAGTGCACAGGGGATGAGTACGGCCGGGGAGCTGTTTTTT; cdr3_aa: CASSAQGMSTAGELFF
v_call: TRBV12-3/TRBV12-4; d_call: TRBD2; clone_size: .; j_call: TRBJ2-7; cdr3_nt: TGTGCCAGCAGACTAGCGGGAGGCTACGAGCAGTACTTC; cdr3_aa: CASRLAGGYEQYF
v_call: TRBV7-3; d_call: .; clone_size: .; j_call: TRBJ2-1; cdr3_nt: TGTGCCAGCAGCTTAGGAGCATATAGCGGGCAGTTCTTC; cdr3_aa: CASSLGAYSGQFF
v_call: TRBV18; d_call: .; clone_size: .; j_call: TRBJ1-4; cdr3_nt: TGTGCCAGCTCACCGCAGGGTAGCACTAATGAAAAACTGTTTTTT; cdr3_aa: CASSPQGSTNEKLFF
v_call: TRBV4-2; d_call: TRBD2; clone_size: .; j_call: TRBJ2-5; cdr3_nt: TGTGCCAGCAGCCCCTACATCATGAGCGGGAGCGGCCAAGAGACCCAGTACTTC; cdr3_aa: CASSPYIMSGSGQETQYF
v_call: TRBV6-1; d_call: TRBD1; clone_size: once; j_call: TRBJ1-2; cdr3_nt: TGTGCCAGCAGTGAACTTCCTGGGACAGGGAAGGGAGGCTACACCTTC; cdr3_aa: CASSELPGTGKGGYTF
v_call: TRBV19; d_call: TRBD2; clone_size: .; j_call: TRBJ2-7; cdr3_nt: TGTGCCAGTAGTGCCCTGTCCTATGGGGTGACTAGCGGACTATCCGGGCAGTACTTC; cdr3_aa: CASSALSYGVTSGLSGQYF
v_call: TRBV19; d_call: TRBD2; clone_size: once; j_call: TRBJ2-4; cdr3_nt: TGTGCCAGTAGTCGGGGGGGAGCCAAAAACATTCAGTACTTC; cdr3_aa: CASSRGGAKNIQYF
v_call: TRBV12-1; d_call: .; clone_size: .; j_call: TRBJ1-3; cdr3_nt: TGTGCCAGCATGGCCGTCGAGGGCGCGGTTGGAAACACCATATATTTT; cdr3_aa: CASMAVEGAVGNTIYF
v_call: TRBV7-9; d_call: TRBD1; clone_size: once; j_call: TRBJ1-1; cdr3_nt: TGTGCCAGCAGCTTAGGATTGACAGGGTACACTGAAGCTTTCTTT; cdr3_aa: CASSLGLTGYTEAFF
v_call: TRBV12-3/TRBV12-4; d_call: TRBD1; clone_size: .; j_call: TRBJ2-7; cdr3_nt: TGTGCCAGCAGTTTAGGGGACAGGGCAAAGCAGTACTTC; cdr3_aa: CASSLGDRAKQYF
v_call: TRBV5-3; d_call: TRBD2; clone_size: few; j_call: TRBJ2-3; cdr3_nt: TGTGCCAGAAGCTTGGGACTAGCGGGAGGGTATACGCAGTATTTT; cdr3_aa: CARSLGLAGGYTQYF
v_call: TRBV6-6; d_call: .; clone_size: .; j_call: TRBJ2-3; cdr3_nt: TGTGCCAGCCGATTCGGGGAGGGCACAGATACGCAGTATTTT; cdr3_aa: CASRFGEGTDTQYF
v_call: TRBV25-1; d_call: .; clone_size: .; j_call: TRBJ2-7; cdr3_nt: TGTGCCAGCAGTGACCCCGGGACACACTACGAGCAGTACTTC; cdr3_aa: CASSDPGTHYEQYF
v_call: TRBV12-3/TRBV12-4; d_call: .; clone_size: .; j_call: TRBJ1-2; cdr3_nt: TGTGCCAGCAGGCTAAATCCGGGGGGCTACACCTTC; cdr3_aa: CASRLNPGGYTF
v_call: TRBV5-1; d_call: .; clone_size: .; j_call: TRBJ2-7; cdr3_nt: TGCGCCAGCAGCTTGGGGACGGAGGGCGAGCAGTACTTC; cdr3_aa: CASSLGTEGEQYF
v_call: TRBV2; d_call: TRBD2; clone_size: few; j_call: TRBJ2-3; cdr3_nt: TGTGCCAGCAGCGGCGGGACTAGCGGGACTACGCAGTATTTT; cdr3_aa: CASSGGTSGTTQYF
v_call: TRBV5-1; d_call: TRBD2; clone_size: .; j_call: TRBJ2-2; cdr3_nt: TGCGCCAGCAGCCCTCGGACTAGCGGTAACACCGGGGAGCTGTTTTTT; cdr3_aa: CASSPRTSGNTGELFF
v_call: TRBV6-5; d_call: TRBD2; clone_size: once; j_call: TRBJ2-1; cdr3_nt: TGTGCCAGCAGGCCACTAGCGGGAGAGGGGCGTGAGCAGTTCTTC; cdr3_aa: CASRPLAGEGREQFF
v_call: TRBV7-3; d_call: TRBD2; clone_size: .; j_call: TRBJ2-2; cdr3_nt: TGTGCCAGCAGCCCCACTGTAGCGGGAGGATTACGAGCAGGCGGGGAGCTGTTTTTT; cdr3_aa: CASSPTVAGGLRAGGELFF
v_call: TRBV7-9; d_call: TRBD2; clone_size: few; j_call: TRBJ2-7; cdr3_nt: TGTGCCAGCAGCTTACTTGCGGGAGGAGCCGAGCAGTACTTC; cdr3_aa: CASSLLAGGAEQYF
v_call: TRBV3-1/TRBV3-2; d_call: .; clone_size: .; j_call: TRBJ1-2; cdr3_nt: TGTGCCAGCAGCCAAGACCTCGGGAACTATGGCTACACCTTC; cdr3_aa: CASSQDLGNYGYTF
v_call: TRBV7-9; d_call: .; clone_size: .; j_call: TRBJ1-1; cdr3_nt: TGTGCCAGCAGCCTACGGGAGCTCGCTTTCTTT; cdr3_aa: CASSLRELAFF
v_call: TRBV6-4; d_call: TRBD2; clone_size: .; j_call: TRBJ2-2; cdr3_nt: TGTGCCAGCAGGGTAACTAGCGGTACGATCGGGGAGCTGTTTTTT; cdr3_aa: CASRVTSGTIGELFF
v_call: TRBV5-1; d_call: TRBD1; clone_size: .; j_call: TRBJ1-1; cdr3_nt: TGCGCCAGCAGCTTGAACAGGGGCCAGGGCACTGAAGCTTTCTTT; cdr3_aa: CASSLNRGQGTEAFF
v_call: TRBV6-5; d_call: .; clone_size: .; j_call: TRBJ1-5; cdr3_nt: TGTGCCAGCAGGAAGACCCGACAGAACAATCAGCCCCAGCATTTT; cdr3_aa: CASRKTRQNNQPQHF
v_call: TRBV3-1/TRBV3-2; d_call: TRBD1; clone_size: few; j_call: TRBJ2-2; cdr3_nt: TGTGCCAGTCAGGGACAGGGGGCCGGGGAGCTGTTTTTT; cdr3_aa: CASQGQGAGELFF
v_call: TRBV6-6; d_call: TRBD1; clone_size: few; j_call: TRBJ1-4; cdr3_nt: TGTGCCAGCAGAAGAGCCGGGACAGCTAATGAAAAACTGTTTTTT; cdr3_aa: CASRRAGTANEKLFF